The next 7 T cell receptor beta chains were all read from a single sample in a study of radiotherapy plus CTLA-4 blockade in lung cancer. Using immunoSEQ multiplex PCR, the repertoire was profiled, and TCRdb retains in-frame clones only, with some absent. This table has about 97,000 clones, 65% to 85% appearing once. Sequenced here: peripheral blood, sampled from a patient treated with radiotherapy plus ipilimumab. The source is a human donor with non-small cell lung cancer who had a partial response to radiotherapy plus ipilimumab. Some clones in this sample may be carry-over from other donors' samples.

This clone occurred a few times. The gene calls are TRBV5-6 and TRBJ2-3; a possible D gene is TRBD1 (6 bases). Trimming removed 0 bases from V and 8 bases from J, with 7 bases in between. Per the germline V gene, CDR1 is SGHDT and CDR2 is YYEEEE. The CDR3 totals 12 residues. The CDR3 nucleotides read TGTGCCAGCAGCTTGGTAGGGGGTACGCAGTATTTT. This codes for CASSLVGGTQYF.

The chain recombines TRBV28 with TRBJ2-1; maybe TRBD1 (6 bases). Germline V CDR1 and CDR2: MDHEN, SYDVKM. V lost 7 bases and J 7 bases, leaving 17 bases between the germline ends. The CDR3 totals 14 residues. CDR3 residues: CASTLLGATNEQFF. The CDR3 DNA reads as TGTGCCAGCACTCTGTTGGGGGCGACTAATGAGCAGTTCTTC.

The chain carries TRBV10-3 and TRBJ1-1; D gene ambiguous. This CDR3 is 12 amino acids long. Deletions cut 4 bases from V and 2 bases from J, with 5 bases between. The germline CDR1 and CDR2 sequences are ENHRY and SYGVKD. As DNA, the CDR3 is TGTGCCATCAGTGGAGGTAACACTGAAGCTTTCTTT. This sequence encodes CAISGGNTEAFF.

This clone was detected a few times. The gene calls are TRBV9 and TRBJ2-1; D gene ambiguous. The germline V gene has CDR1 SGDLS and CDR2 YYNGEE. The CDR3 spans 15 residues. Deletions cut 0 bases from V and 4 bases from J, with 11 bases between. CDR3 amino acids: CASSVGGGTYNEQFF. The CDR3 nucleotides read TGTGCCAGCAGCGTAGGTGGCGGTACTTACAATGAGCAGTTCTTC.

The chain is built from TRBV7-9 and TRBJ1-2; 7 nucleotides agree with TRBD1. In germline, CDR1 is SEHNR, CDR2 FQNEAQ (reference sequence). The CDR3 loop spans 15 amino acids. The V gene end was trimmed by 2 bases and the J gene end by 8 bases; junction bases not matched to a gene: 11. CDR3 coding DNA: TGTGCCAGCAGCTTACCCCGGGACAGCGAAAGAGGCTACACCTTC. Protein: CASSLPRDSERGYTF.

The chain is built from TRBV7-8 and TRBJ2-7; possible D gene TRBD1, 6 bases. Trimming stripped 5 bases from V and 2 bases from J, with 13 bases between. Per germline, CDR1 SGHVS and CDR2 FQNEAQ. The CDR3 extends over 14 amino acids. The CDR3 here is CASSLIRGPYEQYF. CDR3 in DNA: TGTGCCAGCAGCCTGATCAGGGGACCCTACGAGCAGTACTTC.

The genes are TRBV6-5 and TRBJ1-5; 9 bases fit TRBD1. The CDR3 runs 13 residues. Per germline, CDR1 MNHEY and CDR2 SVGAGI. Trimming cost V 5 bases and J 7 bases; bases outside gene matches: 3. The CDR3 protein is CASSPDRGQPQHF. The CDR3 DNA reads TGTGCCAGCAGTCCGGACAGGGGACAGCCCCAGCATTTT.